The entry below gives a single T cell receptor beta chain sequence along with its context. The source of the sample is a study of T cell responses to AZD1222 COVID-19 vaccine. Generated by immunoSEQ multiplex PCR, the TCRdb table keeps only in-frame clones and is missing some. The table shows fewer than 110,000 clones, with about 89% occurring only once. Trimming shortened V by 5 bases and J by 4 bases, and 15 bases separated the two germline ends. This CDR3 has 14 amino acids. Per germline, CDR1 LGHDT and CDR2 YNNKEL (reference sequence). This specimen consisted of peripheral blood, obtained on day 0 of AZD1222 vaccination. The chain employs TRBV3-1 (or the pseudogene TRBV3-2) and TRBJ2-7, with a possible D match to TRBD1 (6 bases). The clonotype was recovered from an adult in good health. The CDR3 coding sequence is TGTGCCAGCAGCTCTTCGGGACACCTTTACGAGCAGTACTTC. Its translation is CASSSSGHLYEQYF.